The rows below give T cell receptor beta chains drawn from one sample of a study of CXCR3-negative and CXCR3-positive naive CD8 T cells. TCRdb re-called the 5' RACE reads and shows each CDR3 protein once, DNA omitted. The sample is made up of some 8,400 distinct CDR3 sequences, and the top ten hold 1.5% to 2.5% of it. The sample taken for sequencing was naive CXCR3+ CD8+ T cells from blood. These receptors were obtained from a human donor in good health. Some clones in this sample may be carry-over from other donors' samples. The CDR3 runs from the conserved cysteine through the conserved F or W. The listing skips clone size in some rows; elsewhere it reads once, few, many or a size class.

V	J	size	CDR3
TRBV5-1	TRBJ1-1	-	CASSLEGIAEAFF
TRBV21-1	TRBJ1-1	-	CASTPGQAITEAFF
TRBV6-2/TRBV6-3	TRBJ1-3	-	CASSYSLSTIYF
TRBV29-1	TRBJ2-1	-	CSVEDLAALSSYNEQFF
TRBV7-6	TRBJ2-2	medium-sized	CASSPTLTGSNTGELFF
TRBV5-1	TRBJ2-5	-	CASSFGTSGAQETQYF
TRBV19	TRBJ2-3	-	CASRALRDPRCTQYF
TRBV5-1	TRBJ1-1	-	CASSLDVAGTNTEAFF
TRBV21-1	TRBJ2-3	-	CASRGAGVPVTDTQYF
TRBV29-1	TRBJ2-1	medium-sized	CSVVPESSYNEQFF
TRBV11-3	TRBJ1-2	medium-sized	CASSSQGASYGYTF
TRBV29-1	TRBJ2-1	-	CSVGGSSNEQFF
TRBV29-1	TRBJ2-1	-	CSVEDGGSAYNEQFF
TRBV12-5	TRBJ2-1	-	CASGLGNTGYNEQFF
TRBV29-1	TRBJ1-1	-	CSVDPGRTEAFF
TRBV29-1	TRBJ1-1	-	CSVSDSVTEAFF
TRBV10-3	TRBJ2-7	-	CAISTRTSAVYEQYF
TRBV9	TRBJ2-7	-	CASGPGQGVNIEQYF
TRBV29-1	TRBJ1-2	-	CSVWGREDGYTF
TRBV29-1	TRBJ1-1	-	CSGEDTGNTEAFF
TRBV4-1	TRBJ1-1	-	CASSYPQGMNTEAFF
TRBV25-1	TRBJ2-1	medium-sized	CASTPGGEQFF